Listed below are T cell receptor beta chains from one sample, sequenced in a study of T cells in Graves' hyperthyroidism and ophthalmopathy. MiXCR, applied by TCRdb to the multiplex PCR reads, yields one record per CDR3 protein. The profile shows 400,000 to 550,000 distinct CDR3 sequences, 14% of them singletons. The sample comprised blood. The receptors originated from a woman aged 18 to 35 with Graves' hyperthyroidism. Both conserved end residues are part of each CDR3. Fields, in order: CDR3 length, clone size, D gene, V gene, J gene, CDR3 DNA, CDR3 protein. D genes are given only for firm matches. Size is omitted from some rows. Given values are once, few, many or a class for expanded clones.

len: 17
abundance: .
d_gene: TRBD2
v_gene: TRBV12-3/TRBV12-4
j_gene: TRBJ2-5
CDR3nt: TGTGCCAGCAGCACCGGGACTAGCGGGAGGCAGACGGAGACCCAGTACTTC
CDR3aa: CASSTGTSGRQTETQYF

len: 12
abundance: few
d_gene: .
v_gene: TRBV27
j_gene: TRBJ2-5
CDR3nt: TGTGCCAGCAGTGGGCAGAGAGAGACCCAGTACTTC
CDR3aa: CASSGQRETQYF

len: 15
abundance: .
d_gene: .
v_gene: TRBV3-1
j_gene: TRBJ2-1
CDR3nt: TGTGCCAGCAGCCAAGAAATCCTTTCCTACAATGAGCAGTTCTTC
CDR3aa: CASSQEILSYNEQFF

len: 16
abundance: many
d_gene: TRBD2
v_gene: TRBV3-1
j_gene: TRBJ2-1
CDR3nt: TGTGCCAGCAGCCCCTCGACTAGCGGCCCCTACAATGAGCAGTTCTTC
CDR3aa: CASSPSTSGPYNEQFF

len: 19
abundance: many
d_gene: .
v_gene: TRBV28
j_gene: TRBJ1-1
CDR3nt: TGTGCCAGCAAACCTTTGCGGCCCGGGAGGGGACAATGGGGCACTGAAGCTTTCTTT
CDR3aa: CASKPLRPGRGQWGTEAFF

len: 13
abundance: few
d_gene: .
v_gene: TRBV6-1
j_gene: TRBJ2-2
CDR3nt: TGTGCCAGCAGTGTATTCAGGGGCGGGGAGCTGTTTTTT
CDR3aa: CASSVFRGGELFF

len: 15
abundance: .
d_gene: TRBD1
v_gene: TRBV28
j_gene: TRBJ1-6
CDR3nt: TGTGCCAGCAGTGACGGGACAGTTGATAATTCACCCCTCCACTTT
CDR3aa: CASSDGTVDNSPLHF

len: 17
abundance: .
d_gene: TRBD2
v_gene: TRBV3-1
j_gene: TRBJ2-2
CDR3nt: TGTGCCAGCAGCAAACTAGCGGGAGGGGGAATCACCGGGGAGCTGTTTTTT
CDR3aa: CASSKLAGGGITGELFF

len: 12
abundance: many
d_gene: .
v_gene: TRBV30
j_gene: TRBJ2-3
CDR3nt: TGTGCCAGAGGGGCGCGGGGAGATACGCAGTATTTT
CDR3aa: CARGARGDTQYF

len: 16
abundance: once
d_gene: .
v_gene: TRBV19
j_gene: TRBJ2-1
CDR3nt: TGTGCCACAATCTCCAGGGCCCCAAGCTCCTACAATGAGCAGTTCTTC
CDR3aa: CATISRAPSSYNEQFF

len: 14
abundance: many
d_gene: .
v_gene: TRBV30
j_gene: TRBJ1-1
CDR3nt: TGTGCCTGGAGTCCCTTGACAGACAACACTGAAGCTTTCTTT
CDR3aa: CAWSPLTDNTEAFF

len: 13
abundance: many
d_gene: .
v_gene: TRBV6-1
j_gene: TRBJ1-2
CDR3nt: TGTGCCAGCAGATCCAGGGGAAATTGGGGCTACACCTTC
CDR3aa: CASRSRGNWGYTF

len: 16
abundance: .
d_gene: .
v_gene: TRBV11-3
j_gene: TRBJ1-5
CDR3nt: TGTGCCAGCAGCTTAGTAGGGGGGGGGGTTCGGCAGCCCCAGCATTTT
CDR3aa: CASSLVGGGVRQPQHF

len: 16
abundance: .
d_gene: .
v_gene: TRBV25-1
j_gene: TRBJ2-2
CDR3nt: TGTGCCAGCAGTGATGACCGGGAGTTGGGCACCGGGGAGCTGTTTTTT
CDR3aa: CASSDDRELGTGELFF

len: 15
abundance: many
d_gene: .
v_gene: TRBV6-1
j_gene: TRBJ2-7
CDR3nt: TGTGCCAGCAGTGGCCAAGCGGCCTCCTCCTACGAGCAGTACTTC
CDR3aa: CASSGQAASSYEQYF

len: 17
abundance: few
d_gene: .
v_gene: TRBV6-1
j_gene: TRBJ1-4
CDR3nt: TGTGCCAGCAAAGATCGGGTCCTGGGCTTAACTAATGAAAAACTGTTTTTT
CDR3aa: CASKDRVLGLTNEKLFF

len: 15
abundance: .
d_gene: .
v_gene: TRBV27
j_gene: TRBJ2-1
CDR3nt: TGTGCCAGCAGTTTACCTACAGGAAGGGGTAATGAGCAGTTCTTC
CDR3aa: CASSLPTGRGNEQFF

len: 14
abundance: many
d_gene: .
v_gene: TRBV12-3/TRBV12-4
j_gene: TRBJ1-1
CDR3nt: TGTGCCAGCAGGCCCCCGTTGGGGCGCGGTGAAGCTTTCTTT
CDR3aa: CASRPPLGRGEAFF

len: 14
abundance: many
d_gene: TRBD2
v_gene: TRBV20-1
j_gene: TRBJ2-7
CDR3nt: TGCAGTGCTAGAGAAACTAGCGGGCCCTACGAGCAGTACTTC
CDR3aa: CSARETSGPYEQYF

len: 15
abundance: .
d_gene: .
v_gene: TRBV27
j_gene: TRBJ1-1
CDR3nt: TGTGCCAGCAGTTCGACAGAAACCATGAACACTGAAGCTTTCTTT
CDR3aa: CASSSTETMNTEAFF

len: 15
abundance: .
d_gene: .
v_gene: TRBV20-1
j_gene: TRBJ1-3
CDR3nt: TGCAGTGCTAGTAGCGGGGGCGGGAATGGAAACACCATATATTTT
CDR3aa: CSASSGGGNGNTIYF

len: 11
abundance: many
d_gene: .
v_gene: TRBV6-1
j_gene: TRBJ1-5
CDR3nt: TGTGCCAGCAATGCAAATCAGCCCCAGCATTTT
CDR3aa: CASNANQPQHF

len: 15
abundance: .
d_gene: .
v_gene: TRBV24-1
j_gene: TRBJ1-2
CDR3nt: TGTGCCACCAGTGATGGAGCAAGGGACGCCTATGGCTACACCTTC
CDR3aa: CATSDGARDAYGYTF

len: 16
abundance: few
d_gene: TRBD1
v_gene: TRBV5-1
j_gene: TRBJ1-1
CDR3nt: TGCGCCAGCAGCCTAGGGACAGGGTATACGAACACTGAAGCTTTCTTT
CDR3aa: CASSLGTGYTNTEAFF

len: 15
abundance: few
d_gene: .
v_gene: TRBV5-6
j_gene: TRBJ2-1
CDR3nt: TGTGCCAGCAGCTTGGTGACTATCCCTGACAATGAGCAGTTCTTC
CDR3aa: CASSLVTIPDNEQFF

len: 14
abundance: few
d_gene: .
v_gene: TRBV14
j_gene: TRBJ2-1
CDR3nt: TGTGCCAGCAGCAATAGCGAGAGGTGGGGTGAGCAGTTCTTC
CDR3aa: CASSNSERWGEQFF

len: 17
abundance: many
d_gene: TRBD2
v_gene: TRBV11-3
j_gene: TRBJ2-1
CDR3nt: TGTGCCAGCAGCTTAGACGAAAGGCTAGCGGGAGTTTTTGAGCAGTTCTTC
CDR3aa: CASSLDERLAGVFEQFF

len: 15
abundance: .
d_gene: .
v_gene: TRBV7-9
j_gene: TRBJ1-2
CDR3nt: TGTGCCAGCAGCTCGGGGGGGCATAGGGTACATGGCTACACCTTC
CDR3aa: CASSSGGHRVHGYTF

len: 17
abundance: few
d_gene: TRBD2
v_gene: TRBV10-1
j_gene: TRBJ2-3
CDR3nt: TGCGCCAGCAGTGAGACAATCGGGACTAGCGGCACAGATACGCAGTATTTT
CDR3aa: CASSETIGTSGTDTQYF